This T cell receptor beta chain was profiled in a study of blood T cell repertoires in COVID-19. Study-wide background: Material from acute and convalescent COVID-19 was sourced from the United States, Italy and Spain. PBMCs, B-cell-depleted T cells, or T cells provided the cDNA or gDNA that made up the material.

Here immunoSEQ multiplex PCR was the method, and the copy in TCRdb shows in-frame clones only, minus some. The sample has 90,000 to 120,000 clones, about 90% seen once; the top ten hold under 1.5%. This CDR3 spans 15 amino acids. CDR1 and CDR2 (germline): LGHNA, YNFKEQ. V was cut by 1 base and J by 6 bases, with 13 bases left in between. The origin of this receptor is a woman aged 30 to 39 with acute or convalescent COVID-19. Sequencing was done on a sample of peripheral blood. The chain employs TRBV4-2 and TRBJ2-1, with D hard to call. CDR3 amino acids: CASSQGIVPSNEQFF. Here the CDR3 DNA reads TGTGCCAGCAGCCAAGGAATAGTCCCGAGCAATGAGCAGTTCTTC.